The source of this T cell receptor (beta chain) is a study of CD8 T cells in Susac syndrome. Points from the study as a whole: Susac CD8+ cells expanded clonally the most in TEMRA cells and in active patients. As the study acknowledged, the number of individuals who were part of its TCR sequencing and HLA analysis was relatively small.

V lost 6 bases, J lost 0 bases, and 9 bases lay in between. The CDR3 runs 14 residues. Germline CDR1 reads SNHLY; CDR2 reads FYNNEI. The patients with Susac syndrome were individuals who fulfilled the recently defined diagnostic criteria for disease that was either definite or probable. With random hexamers, roughly 0.45 to 1 ug RNA was reverse transcribed. Each CDR3 protein gets one entry after TCRdb re-called the immunoSEQ multiplex PCR reads with MiXCR. The table has 92,000 or so distinct CDR3 sequences, around 96% seen once. Of note for this clonotype: Its cognate antigen is unknown.

The V and J genes are TRBV2 and TRBJ1-3, with TRBD1 as a possible D gene (5 bases). The sequenced sample consisted of CD8+ T cells from PBMCs. The receptor's source is a human donor with Susac syndrome. CDR3 sequence (DNA): TGTGCCAGCAGCCAGGGTAACTCTGGAAACACCATATATTTT. Its protein is CASSQGNSGNTIYF.